These T cell receptor beta chains were read from a single sample in a study of blood T cell repertoires in COVID-19. Clones were sequenced by immunoSEQ multiplex PCR, and TCRdb holds only the in-frame ones, with some missing. The data hold approximately 250,000 clones, with 86% observed a single time. Sequenced input: peripheral blood. These receptor sequences come from a man aged 30 to 45 with active or convalescent COVID-19. CDR3s include the opening cysteine and the closing phenylalanine or tryptophan. A D gene is named only where the DNA matches it firmly. Clone size is stated in some rows and not others, as once, few, many or a class when expanded.

v_gene,d_gene,j_gene,abundance,CDR3nt,CDR3aa
TRBV11-2,TRBD1,TRBJ2-3,-,TGTGCCAGCAGCTCACATAGGAGGACAGGGGGGGGTACAGATACGCAGTATTTT,CASSSHRRTGGGTDTQYF
TRBV7-6,TRBD1,TRBJ1-3,-,TGTGCCAGCAGCTTAGGAAACAGGGGAGCTGGAAACACCATATATTTT,CASSLGNRGAGNTIYF
TRBV9,TRBD2,TRBJ2-5,-,TGTGCCAGCAGCGTAGGTGTAGCGGGGGGTGGAGAGACCCAGTACTTC,CASSVGVAGGGETQYF
TRBV19,-,TRBJ2-1,-,TGTGCCAGTAGTGAAAACAGGAATTGGTACAATGAGCAGTTCTTC,CASSENRNWYNEQFF
TRBV4-1,TRBD1,TRBJ1-2,-,TGCGCCAGCAGCCAAGTCTCTGGACAGGGGCAAGGCTACACCTTC,CASSQVSGQGQGYTF
TRBV11-1,TRBD2,TRBJ2-1,-,TGTGCCAGCAGCTTTAGGACTAGAGAGACCAATGAGCAGTTCTTC,CASSFRTRETNEQFF
TRBV10-3,TRBD2,TRBJ2-1,-,TGTGCCATCAGTGGGGACTACTCCTACAATGAGCAGTTCTTC,CAISGDYSYNEQFF
TRBV23-1,-,TRBJ2-7,-,TGCGCCAGCAGTCAGCGAGGGCCCTACGAGCAGTACTTC,CASSQRGPYEQYF
TRBV9,TRBD2,TRBJ2-7,-,TGTGCCAGCAGCGTAGGGGTGGGAGAGGGACTACGGGAGCAGTACTTC,CASSVGVGEGLREQYF
TRBV10-2,TRBD1,TRBJ1-3,-,TGCGCCAGCAGACAGGGGATCTGGGGAAACACCATATATTTT,CASRQGIWGNTIYF
TRBV11-2,-,TRBJ2-3,-,TGTGCCAGCAGCTATATCACTGCTTCTCGCACAGATACGCAGTATTTT,CASSYITASRTDTQYF
TRBV19,TRBD1,TRBJ2-7,-,TGTGCCAGTCGAATCCGGGACAGGGGTTACGAGCAGTACTTC,CASRIRDRGYEQYF
TRBV10-3,TRBD2,TRBJ2-2,-,TGTGCCATCAGCGGGGGGGCGAACACCGGGGAGCTGTTTTTT,CAISGGANTGELFF
TRBV18,TRBD1,TRBJ1-4,-,TGTGCCAGCTCACCCAAGACAGGGGAGGTTGAAAAACTGTTTTTT,CASSPKTGEVEKLFF
TRBV3-1/TRBV3-2,TRBD1,TRBJ1-1,-,TGTGCCAGCCGTCAGGGGGCGAACACTGAAGCTTTCTTT,CASRQGANTEAFF
TRBV7-2,-,TRBJ2-7,-,TGTGCCAGCAGCCCAGAACTCGGAGGATCCTACGAGCAGTACTTC,CASSPELGGSYEQYF
TRBV27,TRBD1,TRBJ1-6,once,TGTGCCAGCAGCACACGCGCTGGACAGGGAGGATCACCCCTCCACTTT,CASSTRAGQGGSPLHF
TRBV7-9,TRBD1,TRBJ1-2,-,TGTGCCAGCAGCGACAGGGGAAGGGGCTACACCTTC,CASSDRGRGYTF
TRBV6-1,TRBD2,TRBJ2-1,-,TGTGCCAGCAGTGATGCGGGGGAGTCTGTCAATGAGCAGTTCTTC,CASSDAGESVNEQFF
TRBV7-9,-,TRBJ2-7,-,TGTGCCAGCAGCTTAGAACAGGGCGTCTACGAGCAGTACTTC,CASSLEQGVYEQYF